The source of this TCR beta chain is a study of shared clonotypes between healthy human individuals. At the level of the study: CD4 naive and CD4 memory each took three plates per donor, while CD8 naive took two and CD8 memory one. General study points: About 5.2% was the fraction of naive CD4 clonotypes found shared across four donors.

Deletions cut 2 bases from V and 7 bases from J, with 21 bases between. This CDR3 is 16 amino acids long. The germline CDR1 and CDR2 sequences are SEHNR and FQNEAQ (reference sequence). Roughly 27,000 T cell genomes, or around 0.2 ug DNA, went into the sorted-subset replicate PCRs. Here immunoSEQ multiplex PCR was the method, and the copy in TCRdb shows in-frame clones only, minus some. Among some 2 million clones, about 95% were seen once, and the ten largest hold roughly 1.2%. Turning to this clone: Its antigen is unknown.

Positively selected for CCR7, the CD45RO-negative cells used as naive CD8 cells excluded terminally differentiated effector memory CD45RA+ cells. Sequencing used naive CD8+ T cells sorted from blood. The rearrangement uses TRBV7-9 and TRBJ2-7, with D perhaps assigned TRBD1 or TRBD2 (5 bases each). This receptor was identified in a man aged 18 to 30 in good health. CDR3 DNA sequence: TGTGCCAGCAGCTTACTGGGGGTTAGTGCGCCGGGGGAGCAGTACTTC. It codes for CASSLLGVSAPGEQYF.